This is a list of T cell receptor beta chains from one sample in a study of T cells in Graves' hyperthyroidism and ophthalmopathy. TCRdb fed the multiplex PCR reads into MiXCR, producing one record per CDR3 protein. This table has some 420,000 distinct CDR3 sequences, around 13% appearing once. Sequencing used blood. Receptors were obtained from a woman between 18 and 29 years old with Graves' hyperthyroidism. The CDR3 runs from the conserved cysteine through the conserved F or W. Fields, in order: V gene, clone size, D gene, J gene, CDR3 protein. The D gene is left open where the match is weak. Clone size appears in some rows only: once, few, many, or a class for an expanded clone.

>TRBV2|many|-|TRBJ2-1
CASTALGGSNEQFF
>TRBV5-5|few|-|TRBJ2-1
CASSWDYEQFF
>TRBV10-1|many|-|TRBJ2-7
CASSEGPRREQYF
>TRBV11-2|many|TRBD2|TRBJ2-1
CASSLRLAGANEQFF
>TRBV12-3/TRBV12-4|many|-|TRBJ2-7
CASSTPRGGGEQYF
>TRBV3-1|many|-|TRBJ2-7
CASSPLGGDREQYF
>TRBV5-1|many|TRBD1|TRBJ2-3
CASSPGQGLIDTQYF
>TRBV11-1|few|-|TRBJ2-2
CASSLAGPGGRELFF
>TRBV6-2/TRBV6-3|-|-|TRBJ1-2
CASSPGQSRGYTF
>TRBV2|-|-|TRBJ1-4
CASSERVSDSANEKLFF
>TRBV20-1|-|-|TRBJ2-2
CSAAPGGGNTPNTGELFF
>TRBV28|-|TRBD2|TRBJ2-5
CASSFDRGLAGGYQETQYF
>TRBV6-1|-|TRBD1|TRBJ1-2
CASRGQVEGYTF
>TRBV12-3/TRBV12-4|few|-|TRBJ2-1
CASSFSGRTYNEQFF
>TRBV7-9|many|TRBD1|TRBJ2-5
CASTLRTGEETQYF
>TRBV28|-|TRBD1|TRBJ1-3
CASSAGGTGEWTIYF
>TRBV7-8|many|-|TRBJ2-1
CASSLGGRETEQFF
>TRBV30|-|-|TRBJ2-1
CAWTRGYNEQFF
>TRBV15|many|-|TRBJ2-3
CATSRDQDTQYF
>TRBV20-1|-|-|TRBJ1-2
CSASRRSPYGYTF
>TRBV19|-|TRBD2|TRBJ2-3
CASSTFRGLAVSTDTQYF
>TRBV28|many|TRBD1|TRBJ2-6
CASSAWTGSGANVLTF
>TRBV9|many|-|TRBJ2-5
CASSVAKGSPETQYF
>TRBV20-1|-|-|TRBJ2-1
CSARVPRLETHNEQFF
>TRBV20-1|-|-|TRBJ1-1
CSADSGQGLSEAFF
>TRBV19|-|-|TRBJ2-5
CASSIEGVRGVGETQYF
>TRBV7-2|many|TRBD2|TRBJ2-5
CASSLDWAGDPFF
>TRBV5-1|many|-|TRBJ2-3
CASSKPGEDTQYF
>TRBV28|many|TRBD1|TRBJ2-2
CASSFPGQGGTGELFF
>TRBV10-3|few|TRBD2|TRBJ2-1
CATVSGDNEQFF
>TRBV2|few|-|TRBJ1-5
CASSDRGVTNQPQHF
>TRBV20-1|many|-|TRBJ2-2
CSARDRRGWTGELFF
>TRBV7-2|many|TRBD2|TRBJ2-3
CASSSRTRDPDTQYF
>TRBV19|few|-|TRBJ2-2
CASSIRSQGTGELFF
>TRBV12-3/TRBV12-4|many|TRBD1|TRBJ2-7
CASSVGQASTYEQYF
>TRBV5-1|-|-|TRBJ2-7
CASSWGWGNPYEQYF
>TRBV6-1|few|-|TRBJ2-5
CASRSWETQYF
>TRBV4-1|-|-|TRBJ1-1
CASSQVPGGWATEAFF
>TRBV6-5|-|-|TRBJ2-7
CASSSAGVYSEQYF
>TRBV5-1|many|-|TRBJ2-1
CASSLGGRFDEQFF
>TRBV12-3/TRBV12-4|many|-|TRBJ1-5
CASSLAEGPQPQHF
>TRBV30|many|-|TRBJ2-1
CAWSWGGEQFF
>TRBV28|many|-|TRBJ2-7
CASSASGTSYEQYF